The entry below gives a single T cell receptor beta chain sequence along with its context. Looked up from germline, CDR1 is SGHTA and CDR2 is FQGNSA. Trimming took 1 base from V and 7 from J; bases not matched to a gene: 6. CDR3 length: 15 amino acids. This entry belongs to a study of shared clonotypes between healthy human individuals. Only in-frame clones appear in the TCRdb table, and some are missing; sequencing was by immunoSEQ multiplex PCR. In the table there are roughly 1 million clones, 65% to 80% of which are singletons. The sequenced material came from memory CD4+ T cells sorted from blood. Subset here: CD45RA-negative fraction. The clonotype originates from a man between 18 and 29 years old in good health. V and J are TRBV7-2 and TRBJ2-3; 9 bases line up with TRBD2. The chain's CDR3 is CASSLGGSGGNTQYF. CDR3 nucleotides: TGTGCCAGCAGCTTAGGCGGAAGCGGGGGGAATACGCAGTATTTT.